This TCR beta chain is drawn from a study of cytomegalovirus exposure and HLA in healthy donors. Use of 60 Vbeta and 13 Jbeta primers characterized the PCR. The data were produced by immunoSEQ multiplex PCR, yet TCRdb's version contains in-frame clones alone and is incomplete. Its table records approximately 110,000 clones. Germline V gene data show CDR1 as PRHDT and CDR2 as FYEKMQ (reference sequence). V lost 6 bases to trimming and J lost 4 bases, with 26 bases between them. The CDR3 is made up of 18 amino acids. Sequencing was carried out using PBMCs. The receptor comes from a man aged 18 to 30 in good health and CMV-seronegative. The chain carries TRBV13 and TRBJ2-3, with D tentatively TRBD1 (5 bases). CDR3: CASRGQGRGRKVADTQYF. CDR3 coding DNA: TGTGCCAGCAGAGGGCAAGGTAGGGGAAGGAAGGTCGCAGATACGCAGTATTTT.